This TCR beta chain was captured by sequencing in a study of blood T cell repertoires in COVID-19. Participant reports of clinical history set cohort assignment. Assay used: immunoSEQ multiplex PCR; TCRdb lists only in-frame clones, some missing. The table records a few hundred thousand clones, roughly 86% of them present only once. Germline values: CDR1 SEHNR, CDR2 FQNEAQ (reference sequence). V lost 3 bases and J lost 4; bases outside the gene matches: 10. This CDR3 contains 18 residues. The material sequenced was PBMCs or T cells enriched from blood (not recorded which). The chain couples TRBV7-9 to TRBJ2-1; 12 bases align to TRBD2. The clonotype was recovered from a woman in her forties or fifties who had been exposed to COVID-19. CDR3 region: CASSFPVGLAGIYNEQFF. CDR3 bases: TGTGCCAGCAGCTTCCCCGTAGGACTAGCGGGGATATACAATGAGCAGTTCTTC.